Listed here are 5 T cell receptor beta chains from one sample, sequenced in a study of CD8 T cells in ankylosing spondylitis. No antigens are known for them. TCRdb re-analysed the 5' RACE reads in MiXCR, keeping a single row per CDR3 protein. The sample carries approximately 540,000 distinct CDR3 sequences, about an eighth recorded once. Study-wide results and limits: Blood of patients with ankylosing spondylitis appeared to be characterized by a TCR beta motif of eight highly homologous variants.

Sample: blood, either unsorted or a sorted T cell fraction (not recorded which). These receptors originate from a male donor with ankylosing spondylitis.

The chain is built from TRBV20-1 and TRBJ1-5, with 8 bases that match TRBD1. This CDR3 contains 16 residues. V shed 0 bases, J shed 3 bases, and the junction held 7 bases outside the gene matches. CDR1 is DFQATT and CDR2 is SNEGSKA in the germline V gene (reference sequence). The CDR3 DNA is TGCAGTGCTAGAGATCCCACGACAGGGGACAATCAGCCCCAGCATTTT. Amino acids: CSARDPTTGDNQPQHF.

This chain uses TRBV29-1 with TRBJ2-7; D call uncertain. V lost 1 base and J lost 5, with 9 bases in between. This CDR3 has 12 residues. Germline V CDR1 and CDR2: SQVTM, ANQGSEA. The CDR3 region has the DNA TGCAGCGTTGAAGGGCAGGACGACGAGCAGTACTTC. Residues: CSVEGQDDEQYF.

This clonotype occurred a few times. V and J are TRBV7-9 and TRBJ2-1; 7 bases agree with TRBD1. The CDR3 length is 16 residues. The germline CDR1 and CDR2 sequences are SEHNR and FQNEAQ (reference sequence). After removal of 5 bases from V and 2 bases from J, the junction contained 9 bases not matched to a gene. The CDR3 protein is CASSVGTDGAYNEQFF. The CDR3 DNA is TGTGCCAGCAGCGTAGGGACAGATGGCGCCTACAATGAGCAGTTCTTC.

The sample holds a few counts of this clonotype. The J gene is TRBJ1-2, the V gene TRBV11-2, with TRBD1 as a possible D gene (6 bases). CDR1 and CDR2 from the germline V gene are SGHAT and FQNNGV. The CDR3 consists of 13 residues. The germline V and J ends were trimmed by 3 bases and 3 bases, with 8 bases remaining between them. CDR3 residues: CASSFNRDYGYTF. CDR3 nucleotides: TGTGCCAGCAGCTTCAACAGGGACTATGGCTACACCTTC.

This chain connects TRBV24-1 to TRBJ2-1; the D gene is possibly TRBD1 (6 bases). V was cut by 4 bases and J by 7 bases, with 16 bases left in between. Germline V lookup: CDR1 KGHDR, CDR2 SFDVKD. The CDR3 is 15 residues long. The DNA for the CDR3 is TGTGCCACCAGTGACCCCGGGCAGGGGCTTAATGAGCAGTTCTTC. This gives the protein CATSDPGQGLNEQFF.